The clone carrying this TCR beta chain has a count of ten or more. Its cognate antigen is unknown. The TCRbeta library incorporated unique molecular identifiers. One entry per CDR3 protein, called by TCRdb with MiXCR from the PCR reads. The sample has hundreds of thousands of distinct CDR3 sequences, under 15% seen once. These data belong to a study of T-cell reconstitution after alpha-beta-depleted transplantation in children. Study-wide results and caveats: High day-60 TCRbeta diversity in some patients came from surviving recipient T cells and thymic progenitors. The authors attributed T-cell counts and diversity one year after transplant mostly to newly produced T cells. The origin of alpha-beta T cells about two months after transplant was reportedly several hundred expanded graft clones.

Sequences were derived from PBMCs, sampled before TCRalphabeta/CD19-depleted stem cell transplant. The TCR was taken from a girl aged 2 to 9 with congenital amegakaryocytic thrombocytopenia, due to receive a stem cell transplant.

The CDR3 reads CSVFTTATGELFF. Written as DNA, the CDR3 is TGCAGCGTCTTCACGACAGCCACCGGGGAGCTGTTTTTT. The rearrangement links TRBV29-1 to TRBJ2-2; D possibly corresponds to TRBD1 (5 bases). The V end was cut by 6 bases, the J end by 4 bases, with 12 bases between. Germline-derived CDR1 and CDR2 are SQVTM and ANQGSEA. The CDR3 length is 13 residues.